Listed below are T cell receptor beta chains from one sample, sequenced in a study of T cell repertoires in cytomegalovirus infection. TCRdb reprocessed the reads with MiXCR, giving one entry per CDR3 protein. The profile covers roughly 300,000 distinct CDR3 sequences, with 20% to 30% appearing a single time and roughly 14% taken by the ten largest. Sequencing used PBMCs. These receptors were collected from a human donor in good health (CMV status not recorded). Some clones in this sample may be carry-over from other donors' samples. The CDR3 runs from the conserved cysteine through the conserved F or W. The D gene is left open where the match is weak. Clone size appears in some rows only: once, few, many, or a class for an expanded clone.

d_call j_call v_call clone_size cdr3_aa cdr3_nt
. TRBJ2-3 TRBV20-1 . CSARGKYTDTQYF TGCAGTGCTAGGGGCAAGTACACAGATACGCAGTATTTT
TRBD1 TRBJ2-7 TRBV28 many CASSSPDRVREQYF TGTGCCAGCAGTTCACCGGACAGGGTTCGGGAGCAGTACTTC
. TRBJ1-2 TRBV5-1 . CASSLAPTGRGDGYTF TGCGCCAGCAGCTTGGCCCCGACAGGCAGGGGTGATGGCTACACCTTC
TRBD1 TRBJ2-6 TRBV20-1 . CSATPGQGFFSGANVLTF TGCAGTGCTACGCCGGGACAGGGGTTTTTCTCTGGGGCCAACGTCCTGACTTTC
. TRBJ2-5 TRBV2 . CASQVEVGETQYF TGTGCCAGCCAGGTGGAAGTTGGAGAGACCCAGTACTTC
. TRBJ2-3 TRBV29-1 . CSVEGARRAGDTQYF TGCAGCGTTGAAGGAGCCAGGCGGGCGGGGGATACGCAGTATTTT
. TRBJ2-3 TRBV19 many CASSIGAGTSADTQYF TGTGCCAGTAGTATAGGGGCAGGGACCTCCGCAGATACGCAGTATTTT
. TRBJ2-5 TRBV7-2 many CASSLDPAGQETQYF TGTGCCAGCAGCTTAGACCCAGCGGGCCAAGAGACCCAGTACTTC
TRBD1 TRBJ2-7 TRBV9 . CASSALDSGQRREQYF TGTGCCAGCAGCGCGCTAGACTCGGGACAGAGACGCGAGCAGTACTTC
TRBD2 TRBJ2-5 TRBV6-2/TRBV6-3 . CASSKLAEETQYF TGTGCCAGCAGTAAACTAGCGGAAGAGACCCAGTACTTC
TRBD2 TRBJ2-3 TRBV27 few CASSWEGTDTQYF TGTGCCAGCAGTTGGGAGGGAACAGATACGCAGTATTTT
. TRBJ1-4 TRBV28 few CASSLDGQLFF TGTGCCAGCAGTTTAGACGGCCAACTGTTTTTT
TRBD2 TRBJ2-7 TRBV20-1 . CSASFGLADLNSPYEQYF TGCAGTGCTAGCTTTGGACTAGCGGACCTCAACAGTCCCTACGAGCAGTACTTC
TRBD1 TRBJ1-2 TRBV3-1 few CASSQVVRGDGYTF TGTGCCAGCAGCCAAGTGGTCAGGGGGGACGGCTACACCTTC
. TRBJ1-5 TRBV7-2 few CASSSRAFNQPQHF TGTGCCAGCAGCTCCCGGGCCTTTAATCAGCCCCAGCATTTT
. TRBJ2-5 TRBV10-3 . CAISESTAQETQYF TGTGCCATCAGTGAGTCAACAGCTCAAGAGACCCAGTACTTC
TRBD1 TRBJ2-3 TRBV7-9 many CASSSRTGEDTQYF TGTGCCAGCAGCTCGCGAACAGGGGAAGATACGCAGTATTTT
TRBD2 TRBJ2-1 TRBV7-9 few CASSTTGGPDNEQFF TGTGCCAGCAGCACGACGGGGGGGCCGGACAATGAGCAGTTCTTC
TRBD2 TRBJ2-5 TRBV20-1 . CSARRATAGQETQYF TGCAGTGCTCGGCGGGCAACAGCGGGACAAGAGACCCAGTACTTC
. TRBJ2-7 TRBV28 few CASSLQGPTYEQYF TGTGCCAGCAGTTTACAGGGACCCACCTACGAGCAGTACTTC
TRBD2 TRBJ2-1 TRBV7-9 many CASSLGSGVYNEQFF TGTGCCAGCAGCTTGGGTAGCGGGGTCTACAATGAGCAGTTCTTC
. TRBJ2-1 TRBV11-2 . CASSPGGTRSSYNEQFF TGTGCCAGCAGCCCAGGGGGGACTCGCAGCTCCTACAATGAGCAGTTCTTC
TRBD1 TRBJ1-5 TRBV10-3 many CAISEVQGGSNQPQHF TGTGCCATCAGTGAGGTCCAGGGGGGGAGCAATCAGCCCCAGCATTTT
. TRBJ2-1 TRBV5-1 . CASSLTRHEQFF TGCGCCAGCAGCCTGACTAGACATGAGCAGTTCTTC
TRBD2 TRBJ2-7 TRBV28 few CASSQAQAGGAYEQYF TGTGCCAGCAGCCAGGCGCAAGCGGGGGGAGCCTACGAGCAGTACTTC
. TRBJ1-4 TRBV2 few CASKGRSYGNEKLFF TGTGCCAGCAAGGGCAGGAGTTACGGTAATGAAAAACTGTTTTTT
TRBD1 TRBJ2-1 TRBV5-1 . CASSPGGTGSNEQFF TGCGCCAGCAGCCCAGGTGGGACAGGGTCCAATGAGCAGTTCTTC
. TRBJ2-1 TRBV6-2/TRBV6-3 . CASSDPGLYNEQFF TGTGCCAGCAGCGACCCGGGACTTTACAATGAGCAGTTCTTC
TRBD1 TRBJ1-1 TRBV7-2 few CASSLQRTGLFAEAFF TGTGCCAGCAGCCTCCAGCGGACAGGGTTGTTCGCTGAAGCTTTCTTT
. TRBJ2-1 TRBV7-3 . CASSLSRALYNEQFF TGTGCCAGCAGCTTATCTCGGGCCCTTTACAATGAGCAGTTCTTC
TRBD1 TRBJ1-5 TRBV7-2 many CASSLGQGAVQPQHF TGTGCCAGCAGCTTGGGACAGGGGGCCGTTCAGCCCCAGCATTTT
. TRBJ1-5 TRBV7-2 many CASSLTLTGNQPQHF TGTGCCAGCAGCTTAACCCTGACAGGAAATCAGCCCCAGCATTTT
. TRBJ1-3 TRBV14 few CASNDPGHSDTIYF TGTGCCAGCAACGATCCGGGACATTCGGACACCATATATTTT
. TRBJ1-5 TRBV7-2 many CASSSQYDQPQHF TGTGCCAGCAGCTCCCAGTATGATCAGCCCCAGCATTTT
TRBD1 TRBJ1-2 TRBV29-1 . CSDQTGSGYTF TGCAGCGACCAGACAGGGAGTGGCTACACCTTC
. TRBJ1-1 TRBV12-3/TRBV12-4 . CASRLTGTGAFF TGTGCCAGCAGACTAACAGGGACGGGAGCTTTCTTT
TRBD2 TRBJ2-1 TRBV4-1 many CASSQAGTSGLLDNEQFF TGCGCCAGCAGCCAAGCAGGGACTAGCGGCCTCCTGGACAATGAGCAGTTCTTC